A single T cell receptor (beta chain) is shown here with its context. The record originates from a study of blood T cells in healthy people across ages. A second 7 to 11 cycle PCR used barcoded and J-beta primers. TCRdb re-called the 5' RACE reads through MiXCR, storing one row per CDR3 protein. This sample yields around 970,000 distinct CDR3 sequences, of which 51% are seen a single time; 20% to 25% belongs to the top ten. This CDR3 contains 18 residues. Germline-derived CDR1 and CDR2 are MDHEN and SYDVKM. The sample consisted of blood. This TCR came from a woman aged 55-69 years in good health. The rearrangement joins TRBV28 to TRBJ2-4; 11 bases are shared with TRBD2. The closer fit of TRBJ2-7 to the DNA end suggests the J call may be wrong. CDR3 sequence (DNA): TGTGCCAGCAGTTTATGGATGGGGGGACTAGCGGACCGTTACGAGCAGTACTTC. It is translated as CASSLWMGGLADRYEQYF.